What follows describes a single TCR beta chain. Its target is unknown. This record comes from a study of cytomegalovirus exposure and HLA in healthy donors. The study's findings and limits: According to the study, 150 to 200 TCR beta chains were cytomegalovirus-associated. For most subjects, TCR beta sequences were reported to predict HLA-A and HLA-B alleles with accuracy.

In the PCR, 60 Vbeta and 13 Jbeta primers were used. Some clones are missing from TCRdb's copy, which holds only in-frame ones; the method was immunoSEQ multiplex PCR. The table has approximately 190,000 clones, around 83% seen once. The length of the CDR3 is 15 residues. V lost 5 bases, J lost 3 bases, and 11 bases lay in between. Per germline, CDR1 MNHEY and CDR2 SVGAGI. V is TRBV6-5 and J is TRBJ1-6; no reliable D call. Sequencing was carried out using PBMCs. This clonotype was sampled from a woman aged 18-29 years in good health and CMV-seronegative. The CDR3 here is CASSGLSHYNSPLHF. The CDR3 coding sequence is TGTGCCAGCAGTGGACTAAGCCACTATAATTCACCCCTCCACTTT.